Below are 16 T cell receptor beta chains sequenced from a single sample in a study of T-cell memory formation after mild COVID-19. TCRdb passed the 5' RACE reads through MiXCR, listing each CDR3 protein once. The sample holds some 490,000 distinct CDR3 sequences, over 15% seen once. Material for sequencing was PBMCs or a T cell subset sorted from them (not recorded which). The receptor set was obtained from an adult woman who had mild COVID-19 (a few samples of this study predate the infection). Cell type and time point are not known.

In this sample, this clonotype turned up many times. The chain combines TRBV24-1 with TRBJ2-1; tentatively, D is TRBD2 (5 bases). Germline CDR1 is KGHDR and CDR2 is SFDVKD. This CDR3 is built from 20 residues. Trimming took off 4 bases at V and 3 bases at J, with 27 bases between the two ends. The CDR3, as DNA: TGTGCCACCAGTGACCAAAAGATTACGACGGGATCTTTATTCTACAATGAGCAGTTCTTC. Its translation: CATSDQKITTGSLFYNEQFF.

This clonotype was observed a handful of times. The J gene is TRBJ2-5, the V gene TRBV3-1, with D perhaps matching TRBD2 (5 bases). The V end lost 0 bases, the J end lost 2 bases, and 13 bases lay between the germline ends. The CDR3 has 16 amino acids. Germline V gives CDR1 LGHDT, CDR2 YNNKEL (reference sequence). The CDR3 nucleotides are TGTGCCAGCAGCCAAGAAAGGCTAGCTTTACAAGAGACCCAGTACTTC. Its protein product is CASSQERLALQETQYF.

The chain carries TRBV20-1 and TRBJ2-3; TRBD2 matches at 11 bases. The V gene's germline CDR1 is DFQATT and CDR2 SNEGSKA (reference sequence). Trimming removed 6 bases from V and 0 bases from J; junction bases left unmatched: 5. This CDR3 comprises 15 residues. The CDR3 region has the DNA TGCAGTGCAACTACTAGCGGGGGAAGCACAGATACGCAGTATTTT. As protein: CSATTSGGSTDTQYF.

V usage is TRBV3-1 and J usage is TRBJ1-2; D may be TRBD1 (6 bases). The germline V and J ends were trimmed by 0 bases and 5 bases, with 13 bases remaining between them. Germline-derived CDR1 and CDR2 are LGHDT and YNNKEL (reference sequence). The length of the CDR3 is 15 residues. For the CDR3, the DNA is TGTGCCAGCAGCCAAGAACTGACAGGAGGTTATGGCTACACCTTC. Translated, it gives CASSQELTGGYGYTF.

A few counts support this clonotype. The V and J genes are TRBV30 and TRBJ2-1, with D uncertain. The CDR3 runs 14 residues. Trimming shortened V by 2 bases and J by 0 bases, and 8 bases separated the two germline ends. The germline CDR1 and CDR2 sequences are GTSNPN and SVGIG (reference sequence). DNA for the CDR3: TGTGCCTGGAGTCCCTGGAGCTCCTACAATGAGCAGTTCTTC. Translation: CAWSPWSSYNEQFF.

This clonotype was seen more than once but under ten times. The chain couples TRBV5-6 to TRBJ2-7; 7 bases are a match to TRBD2. The germline gives CDR1 SGHDT, CDR2 YYEEEE. The CDR3 consists of 14 residues. V lost 2 bases and J lost 5; bases outside the gene matches: 7. CDR3 nucleotides: TGTGCCAGCAGCTTCCGGAGAGCGGGGAACGAGCAGTACTTC. This sequence encodes CASSFRRAGNEQYF. The full variable domain, in which reference TRBV5-6 and TRBJ2-7 provide the parts outside the CDR3, is DAGVTQSPTHLIKTRGQQVTLRCSPKSGHDTVSWYQQALGQGPQFIFQYYEEEERQRGNFPDRFSGHQFPNYSSELNVNALLLGDSALYLCASSFRRAGNEQYFGPGTRLTVT.

The rearrangement uses TRBV18 and TRBJ1-2; TRBD1 agrees at 7 bases. CDR3 length: 16 residues. Germline loops: CDR1 KGHSH, CDR2 LQKENI. The trim removed 0 bases at V and 4 bases at J, leaving 8 bases unmatched. CDR3: CASSPPVAGGVYGYTF. CDR3 coding DNA: TGTGCCAGCTCACCACCGGTGGCAGGGGGAGTCTATGGCTACACCTTC.

J is TRBJ1-1 and V is TRBV12-3 or TRBV12-4; D remains ambiguous. The CDR3 is made up of 13 amino acids. Trimming took off 4 bases at V and 4 bases at J, with 10 bases between the two ends. CDR3 nucleotide sequence: TGTGCCAGCAGTTGGCGGATAGGCACTGAAGCTTTCTTT. Encoded protein: CASSWRIGTEAFF.

This sequence joins TRBV5-1 and TRBJ2-3, with no clear D. This CDR3 is built from 16 residues. V gave up 0 bases and J gave up 0 bases, with 11 bases separating them. Germline V gene data show CDR1 as SGHRS and CDR2 as YFSETQ. As DNA, the CDR3 is TGCGCCAGCAGCTTGGAATCGGTCTCTAGCACAGATACGCAGTATTTT. Protein product: CASSLESVSSTDTQYF.

This clonotype was observed a handful of times. The V and J genes are TRBV27 and TRBJ1-2; no firm D call. This CDR3 comprises 15 residues. The germline CDR1 and CDR2 sequences are MNHEY and SMNVEV (reference sequence). The V and J ends lost 6 bases and 2 bases respectively, with 16 bases between them. CDR3: CASSPLAGVNYGYTF. CDR3 DNA: TGTGCCAGCAGCCCCCTCGCTGGGGTGAACTATGGCTACACCTTC.

This chain joins TRBV7-2 and TRBJ2-1, with TRBD1 as a possible D gene (6 bases). The germline CDR1 and CDR2 sequences are SGHTA and FQGNSA. This CDR3 comprises 14 residues. V lost 0 bases and J 9 bases, leaving 12 bases between the germline ends. CDR3 nucleotide sequence: TGTGCCAGCAGCTTAGCGGACAGTCAGGGTGAGCAGTTCTTC. Amino acid sequence: CASSLADSQGEQFF.

The J gene is TRBJ2-3, the V gene TRBV6-2 or TRBV6-3; D is unclear. The length of the CDR3 is 12 residues. V was shortened by 8 bases and J by 6 bases, with 12 bases between the two germline ends. Germline V gene data show CDR1 as MNHEY and CDR2 as SVGEGT. The DNA for the CDR3 is TGTGCCAGCCCCTTCCACGGGGATACGCAGTATTTT. It translates to CASPFHGDTQYF.

This sequence joins TRBV29-1 and TRBJ1-2, with unresolved D. This CDR3 comprises 12 residues. In germline, CDR1 is SQVTM, CDR2 ANQGSEA. Trimming cost V 6 bases and J 7 bases, with 15 bases left between them. The CDR3 sequence: CSVSESPRGYTF. The CDR3 DNA follows: TGCAGCGTGTCAGAGAGCCCTCGTGGCTACACCTTC.

This clonotype has only a few counts. The chain is built from TRBV6-2 or TRBV6-3 and TRBJ2-3; no clear D gene. CDR3 length equals 15 residues. The V and J ends lost 2 bases and 0 bases respectively, with 9 bases between them. CDR1 is MNHEY and CDR2 is SVGEGT in the germline V gene. CDR3 protein: CASSYGIQSTDTQYF. CDR3 nucleotide sequence: TGTGCCAGCAGTTACGGAATACAAAGCACAGATACGCAGTATTTT.

This clonotype was observed a handful of times. The chain combines TRBV5-1 with TRBJ1-6, with 8 bases fitting TRBD1. Per the germline V gene, CDR1 is SGHRS and CDR2 is YFSETQ. V dropped 4 bases and J dropped 2; count of bases not matched to a gene: 5. CDR3 length: 16 residues. The CDR3 region is CASSLGTGAYNSPLHF. Here the CDR3 DNA reads TGCGCCAGCAGCCTCGGGACAGGAGCCTATAATTCACCCCTCCACTTT.

The chain carries TRBV7-3 and TRBJ2-3; TRBD1 matches at 9 bases. Trimming took 2 bases from V and 9 from J; bases not matched to a gene: 9. The CDR3 has 15 amino acids. Looked up from germline, CDR1 is SGHTA and CDR2 is FQGTGA. CDR3 protein: CASSLGGQGKWTQYF. The CDR3 DNA follows: TGTGCCAGCAGCTTAGGCGGACAGGGGAAATGGACGCAGTATTTT.